These 4 T cell receptor beta chains were all obtained from the same sample, sequenced in a study of T cells in Graves' hyperthyroidism and ophthalmopathy (dated by TCRdb to the late 2010s). Libraries were prepared through multiplex PCR. Sequencing took place on an Illumina HiSeq 2000. TCR beta CDR3 regions were amplified from RNA transcripts. The first round of RT-PCR for the TCR CDR3 was performed with the HTBI primer set and the Qiagen OneStep RT-PCR kit. TCRdb handled the public reads itself, with Q25 trimming in fastp and clone calling in MiXCR, and kept productive beta chains. Records with the same CDR3 protein are collapsed into one entry carrying the most frequent genes and DNA. A total of 550,000 to 600,000 distinct CDR3 sequences appear in this sample, around 45% of them only once. The top ten hold under 20% of the sample. The sample taken for sequencing was peripheral blood or thyroid tissue (not recorded which). The receptors stem from an adult woman with Graves' disease, either hyperthyroidism or ophthalmopathy (not recorded which).

There are many counts of this clonotype. This chain connects TRBV24-1 to TRBJ2-5; 8 bases are a match to TRBD2. The CDR3 runs to 15 residues. Germline V gene data show CDR1 as KGHDR and CDR2 as SFDVKD. V dropped 3 bases and J dropped 4; count of bases not matched to a gene: 6. The CDR3 sequence: CATSDPAGAPETQYF. The CDR3 DNA follows: TGTGCCACCAGTGATCCAGCGGGAGCCCCAGAGACCCAGTACTTC.

Ten or more counts support this clonotype. The rearrangement links TRBV12-3 or TRBV12-4 to TRBJ1-5; tentatively, D is TRBD1 (5 bases). Trimming cost V 4 bases and J 5 bases, with 12 bases left between them. CDR3 length: 14 amino acids. The CDR3: CASSSGTIYQPQHF. The CDR3 DNA follows: TGTGCCAGCAGTTCGGGGACGATTTATCAGCCCCAGCATTTT.

The rearrangement joins TRBV5-1 to TRBJ2-7; 8 nucleotides match TRBD1. The V and J ends lost 1 base and 7 bases, in that order; junction bases with no gene match: 4. Germline V gene data show CDR1 as SGHRS and CDR2 as YFSETQ. The CDR3 length is 13 residues. CDR3 DNA: TGCGCCAGCAGCTTGTCAGGGGGCCTTGAGCAGTACTTC. Its protein is CASSLSGGLEQYF. The complete variable domain, with remaining parts taken from reference TRBV5-1 and TRBJ2-7, reads KAGVTQTPRYLIKTRGQQVTLSCSPISGHRSVSWYQQTPGQGLQFLFEYFSETQRNKGNFPGRFSGRQFSNSRSEMNVSTLELGDSALYLCASSLSGGLEQYFGPGTRLTVT.

This chain uses TRBV27 with TRBJ1-2; 7 nucleotides line up with TRBD1. Germline trimming cut 5 bases from V and 6 bases from J; bases unmatched to any gene: 15. The CDR3 totals 16 residues. Germline lookup yields CDR1 MNHEY and CDR2 SMNVEV (reference sequence). The CDR3 sequence is CASSRNRGGSLHGYTF. The DNA for the CDR3 is TGTGCCAGCAGTAGGAACAGGGGTGGAAGTCTACATGGCTACACCTTC.